The 29 T cell receptor beta chains below come from one sample, sequenced in a study of radiation and T cells in renal cell carcinoma. Indicated time point: blood 2 weeks post-SBRT. Treatment meaning: 15 Gy SBRT to primary tumor, nephrectomy 4 weeks later. Profiling relied on immunoSEQ multiplex PCR, and the TCRdb table lists in-frame clones only, not all of them. The repertoire holds roughly 130,000 clones, 88% seen once, with about 5.6% in the top ten. The specimen comprised blood, sampled from a patient whose treatment included radiotherapy and nephrectomy. All receptors derive from a woman in her 70s with renal cell carcinoma.

This clone was detected once. The gene calls are TRBV15 and TRBJ1-5, with 8 bases lining up with TRBD1. From germline, CDR1 is LNHNV and CDR2 YYDKDF (reference sequence). Trimming at V came to 3 bases and at J to 2 bases, leaving 9 bases not matched to a gene. This CDR3 contains 17 residues. CDR3 sequence (DNA): TGTGCCACCAGCAGGACAGGGGTCCCCGGGGGCAATCAGCCCCAGCATTTT. As protein: CATSRTGVPGGNQPQHF.

This clone showed up just a few times. This chain uses TRBV7-9 with TRBJ2-5; D possibly matches TRBD1 or TRBD2 (5 bases each). The V gene's germline CDR1 is SEHNR and CDR2 FQNEAQ (reference sequence). V lost 6 bases and J lost 3, with 14 bases in between. This CDR3 region has 14 residues. The CDR3 here is CASRKRGPEETQYF. The CDR3 coding sequence is TGTGCCAGCAGGAAACGGGGCCCCGAAGAGACCCAGTACTTC.

The chain employs TRBV5-4 and TRBJ2-5; 7 bases are a match to TRBD1. The CDR3 length is 16 residues. CDR1 and CDR2 from the germline V gene are SGHNT and YYREEE (reference sequence). J gave up 7 bases and V 3 bases, and 15 bases lay outside the gene matches. CDR3 residues: CASSYAGTATRGTQYF. As DNA, the CDR3 is TGTGCCAGCAGCTATGCTGGGACAGCTACTAGAGGGACCCAGTACTTC.

The rearrangement uses TRBV4-3 and TRBJ2-6; 10 positions match TRBD2. V trimming: 1 base; J trimming: 2 bases; junction bases outside the gene matches: 5. CDR1 is LGHNA and CDR2 is YSLEER in the germline V gene. CDR3 length equals 18 residues. The CDR3 region is CASSQVGLAGAGANVLTF. CDR3 coding DNA: TGCGCCAGCAGCCAAGTGGGGCTAGCGGGGGCTGGGGCCAACGTCCTGACTTTC.

The chain links TRBV28 to TRBJ2-7; 8 bases match TRBD2. The germline gives CDR1 MDHEN, CDR2 SYDVKM. CDR3 length: 15 amino acids. The V gene end was trimmed by 6 bases and the J gene end by 0 bases; junction bases not matched to a gene: 7. The CDR3 DNA is TGTGCCAGCAGCCTTAGCGGGAAAAGCTCCTACGAGCAGTACTTC. Translated: CASSLSGKSSYEQYF.

The genes are TRBV28 and TRBJ1-3; the D is unclear. Germline lookup yields CDR1 MDHEN and CDR2 SYDVKM. The V gene lost 5 bases and the J gene lost 2 bases, with 7 bases spanning the gap. The CDR3 totals 13 residues. DNA of the CDR3: TGTGCCAGCAGTCCCGGCCCTGGAAACACCATATATTTT. It encodes CASSPGPGNTIYF.

The gene calls are TRBV6-5 and TRBJ2-3; D may be TRBD2 (7 bases). Trimming left V 7 bases short and J 6 bases short, with 17 bases between. The CDR3 consists of 14 residues. Germline V CDR1 and CDR2: MNHEY, SVGAGI. CDR3 DNA: TGTGCCAGCACCAAAGGGGGGGCAGTGGATACGCAGTATTTT. Translation gives CASTKGGAVDTQYF.

This clone was counted a few times. The chain couples TRBV2 to TRBJ1-1, with a possible D match to TRBD1 (6 bases). Between the trimmed V and J ends, which lost 6 bases and 0 bases, there was a span of 11 bases. Germline CDR1 and CDR2: SNHLY and FYNNEI. The CDR3 extends over 14 amino acids. The CDR3 loop reads CASRADSVNTEAFF. CDR3 bases: TGTGCCAGCAGGGCGGACAGCGTGAACACTGAAGCTTTCTTT.

This chain uses TRBV7-8 with TRBJ1-6, with D possibly matching TRBD1 (6 bases). Germline V gene data show CDR1 as SGHVS and CDR2 as FQNEAQ. V lost 5 bases and J 7 bases, leaving 12 bases between the germline ends. This CDR3 is built from 14 residues. DNA for the CDR3: TGTGCCAGCAGCCACCTACAGGGAAATTCACCCCTCCACTTT. Its protein product is CASSHLQGNSPLHF.

This clone showed up just a few times. Other DNA variants within this sample encode the same CDR3. The V call is TRBV7-2, the J call TRBJ2-5; TRBD2 matches 9 bases. Trimming at V came to 0 bases and at J to 4 bases, leaving 12 bases not matched to a gene. CDR1 and CDR2 (germline): SGHTA, FQGNSA. The CDR3 has 18 amino acids. CDR3 region: CASSLAILAGPVGETQYF. The CDR3 DNA reads as TGTGCCAGCAGCTTAGCGATCCTAGCGGGACCAGTGGGAGAGACCCAGTACTTC.

V gene TRBV7-9 combines with J gene TRBJ2-3; TRBD1 matches at 8 bases. The V and J ends lost 2 bases and 0 bases, in that order; junction bases with no gene match: 4. The CDR3 is 16 amino acids. CDR1 is SEHNR and CDR2 is FQNEAQ in the germline V gene (reference sequence). CDR3 DNA sequence: TGTGCCAGCAGCTTATTAAGGACAGGGAGCACAGATACGCAGTATTTT. Translation: CASSLLRTGSTDTQYF. The full variable domain, in which reference TRBV7-9 and TRBJ2-3 provide the parts outside the CDR3, is DTGVSQNPRHKITKRGQNVTFRCDPISEHNRLYWYRQTLGQGPEFLTYFQNEAQLEKSRLLSDRFSAERPKGSFSTLEIQRTEQGDSAMYLCASSLLRTGSTDTQYFGPGTRLTVL.

V is TRBV27 and J is TRBJ2-3; 7 bases fit TRBD2. The CDR3 spans 14 residues. J was trimmed by 2 bases and V by 4 bases; bases with no gene match: 3. The germline V gene has CDR1 MNHEY and CDR2 SMNVEV (reference sequence). CDR3 in amino acids: CASSSQRDTDTQYF. CDR3 bases: TGTGCCAGCAGTTCCCAGCGGGACACAGATACGCAGTATTTT.

The V call is TRBV11-2, the J call TRBJ1-5, with D uncertain. The CDR3 extends over 14 amino acids. Trimming took 5 bases from V and 5 from J, leaving 13 bases between them. Germline values: CDR1 SGHAT, CDR2 FQNNGV. The CDR3 sequence is CASSAGREYQPQHF. The CDR3 DNA reads as TGTGCCAGCAGCGCCGGACGGGAATATCAGCCCCAGCATTTT.

The V call is TRBV18, the J call TRBJ1-3, with 10 bases identical to TRBD1. The CDR3 totals 14 residues. The V gene end was trimmed by 4 bases and the J gene end by 8 bases; junction bases not matched to a gene: 5. Germline V gene data show CDR1 as KGHSH and CDR2 as LQKENI. CDR3 sequence (DNA): TGTGCCAGCTCACGGGGACAGGGGATGGACACCATATATTTT. It encodes CASSRGQGMDTIYF.

This clone came up once. The gene calls are TRBV7-2 and TRBJ2-3; D might be TRBD2 (5 bases). The V gene lost 0 bases and the J gene lost 2 bases, with 9 bases spanning the gap. Germline CDR1 is SGHTA and CDR2 is FQGNSA. The CDR3 is made up of 15 amino acids. CDR3 nucleotide sequence: TGTGCCAGCAGCTTAGCTCGAGCGGTCACAGATACGCAGTATTTT. This encodes CASSLARAVTDTQYF.

This chain connects TRBV5-1 to TRBJ1-2, with 9 bases fitting TRBD1. CDR1 is SGHRS and CDR2 is YFSETQ in the germline V gene. This CDR3 is 17 amino acids long. V trimming: 2 bases; J trimming: 0 bases; junction bases outside the gene matches: 8. The CDR3 nucleotides are TGCGCCAGCAGCTTAGGGACAGGGATTCTCACTAACTATGGCTACACCTTC. Translated, it gives CASSLGTGILTNYGYTF.

V is TRBV15 and J is TRBJ2-3; 7 bases match TRBD2. CDR3 length: 15 residues. The ends lost 0 bases at V and 5 bases at J; junction bases unmatched: 5. Germline lookup yields CDR1 LNHNV and CDR2 YYDKDF (reference sequence). CDR3 sequence reads: CATSRDWEGRDTQYF. The DNA for the CDR3 is TGTGCCACCAGCAGAGATTGGGAGGGCAGAGATACGCAGTATTTT.

Details on this clone: A junction end diverges from the germline sequence, so it may reflect a read error. J is TRBJ2-1 and V is TRBV7-7; 7 bases line up with TRBD1. The CDR3 length is 13 residues. The germline CDR1 and CDR2 sequences are SSHAT and FNYEAQ (reference sequence). CDR3 sequence reads: CASSLDRAGEQFF. The CDR3 DNA is TGTGCTAGCAGCTTAGACAGGGCGGGTGAGCAGTTCTTC.

This clone showed up just a few times. The chain uses TRBV6-6 and TRBJ1-1; no definite D call. V lost 8 bases, J lost 2 bases, and 9 bases lay in between. The CDR3 consists of 12 residues. Germline V lookup: CDR1 MNHNY, CDR2 SVGAGI (reference sequence). CDR3 sequence reads: CASGQLNTEAFF. As DNA, the CDR3 is TGTGCCAGCGGGCAGCTCAACACTGAAGCTTTCTTT.

The rearrangement joins TRBV6-1 to TRBJ1-2; 10 nucleotides align to TRBD1. There are 13 residues in the CDR3. J gave up 4 bases and V 6 bases, and 2 bases lay outside the gene matches. Germline CDR1 is MNHNS and CDR2 is SASEGT. The CDR3 DNA reads as TGTGCCAGCAGGGGACAGGGGTTCTATGGCTACACCTTC. Residues: CASRGQGFYGYTF.

V is TRBV4-1 and J is TRBJ1-6; D unclear. CDR3 length: 14 residues. Germline loops: CDR1 MGHRA, CDR2 YSYEKL. The V end was cut by 3 bases, the J end by 7 bases, with 10 bases between. The CDR3 is CASSQQSLNSPLHF. The CDR3 bases are TGCGCCAGCAGCCAGCAGTCGCTCAATTCACCCCTCCACTTT.

The chain is built from TRBV5-1 and TRBJ2-7, with a possible D match to TRBD2 (5 bases). The CDR3 contains 16 residues. CDR1 and CDR2 (germline): SGHRS, YFSETQ. Trimming took 0 bases from V and 1 from J, leaving 14 bases between them. The DNA for the CDR3 is TGCGCCAGCAGCTTGGGAGGTAGCGTACCATCCTACGAGCAGTACTTC. Translated: CASSLGGSVPSYEQYF. Using reference TRBV5-1 and TRBJ2-7 for the parts outside the CDR3, the full variable domain is KAGVTQTPRYLIKTRGQQVTLSCSPISGHRSVSWYQQTPGQGLQFLFEYFSETQRNKGNFPGRFSGRQFSNSRSEMNVSTLELGDSALYLCASSLGGSVPSYEQYFGPGTRLTVT.

The DNA for the CDR3 is TGCGCCAGCAGCCAAGATGCGGGGGAGGGCCGGCCCCAGTACTTC. Translated: CASSQDAGEGRPQYF. The V gene is TRBV4-3, the J gene TRBJ2-5; 7 bases are a match to TRBD2. The CDR3 contains 15 residues. Germline trimming cut 0 bases from V and 9 bases from J; bases unmatched to any gene: 10. Germline CDR1 is LGHNA and CDR2 is YSLEER.

This sequence joins TRBV19 and TRBJ1-5; TRBD1 matches 9 bases. Germline-derived CDR1 and CDR2 are LNHDA and SQIVND (reference sequence). The CDR3 runs to 17 residues. V lost 2 bases, J lost 0 bases, and 5 bases stayed unmatched. CDR3 sequence reads: CASSIMGTGYSNQPQHF. CDR3 coding DNA: TGTGCCAGTAGTATAATGGGGACAGGGTATAGCAATCAGCCCCAGCATTTT.

The chain is built from TRBV30 and TRBJ1-2, with D tentatively TRBD1 (6 bases). Trimming pared 2 bases from V and 8 bases from J, leaving 18 bases between. This CDR3 has 14 amino acids. Germline-derived CDR1 and CDR2 are GTSNPN and SVGIG (reference sequence). The DNA for the CDR3 is TGTGCCTGGAGTCAAATACCAGGGGCGTTGGGCTACACCTTC. This sequence encodes CAWSQIPGALGYTF.

The rearrangement uses TRBV5-1 and TRBJ2-6; D might be TRBD1 or TRBD2, each matching 5 bases. The V gene lost 3 bases and the J gene lost 4 bases, with 11 bases spanning the gap. Per germline, CDR1 SGHRS and CDR2 YFSETQ. The CDR3 consists of 15 residues. This CDR3 is CASSSLGPGANVLTF. The CDR3 DNA follows: TGCGCCAGCAGCTCCCTGGGACCCGGGGCCAACGTCCTGACTTTC.

V is TRBV5-4 and J is TRBJ2-1, with 7 nucleotides matching TRBD2. The trim removed 0 bases at V and 5 bases at J, leaving 5 bases unmatched. CDR3 length: 15 residues. Germline-derived CDR1 and CDR2 are SGHNT and YYREEE (reference sequence). As DNA, the CDR3 is TGTGCCAGCAGCTTGGTTGGGACTACAGACAATGAGCAGTTCTTC. The encoded protein is CASSLVGTTDNEQFF.

This clone has a single count. The rearrangement links TRBV5-4 to TRBJ2-7; 8 bases are shared with TRBD2. Germline loops: CDR1 SGHNT, CDR2 YYREEE (reference sequence). There are 15 residues in the CDR3. The V gene end was trimmed by 3 bases and the J gene end by 4 bases; junction bases not matched to a gene: 9. The CDR3 DNA sequence: TGTGCCAGCAGCTCGCCGGGCGGGGGGTTTTACGAGCAGTACTTC. Amino acids: CASSSPGGGFYEQYF.

The chain joins TRBV7-2 to TRBJ2-1; unclear D gene. Germline CDR1 is SGHTA and CDR2 is FQGNSA. The CDR3 totals 15 residues. Trimming removed 0 bases at V and 0 bases at J, with 6 bases between. The CDR3 region has the DNA TGTGCCAGCAGCTTAGCGGTTAACTCCTACAATGAGCAGTTCTTC. Amino acids: CASSLAVNSYNEQFF.